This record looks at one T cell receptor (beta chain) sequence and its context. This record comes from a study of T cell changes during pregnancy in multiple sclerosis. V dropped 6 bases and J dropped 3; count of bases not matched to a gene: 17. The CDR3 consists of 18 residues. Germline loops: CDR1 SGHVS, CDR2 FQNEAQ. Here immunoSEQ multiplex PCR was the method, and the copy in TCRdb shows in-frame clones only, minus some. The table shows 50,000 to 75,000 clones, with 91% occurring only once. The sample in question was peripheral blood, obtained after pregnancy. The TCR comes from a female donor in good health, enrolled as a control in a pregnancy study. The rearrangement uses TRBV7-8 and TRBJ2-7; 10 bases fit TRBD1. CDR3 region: CASSPLIPGQGFLYEQYF. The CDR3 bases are TGTGCCAGCAGTCCTTTAATTCCGGGACAGGGGTTTCTCTACGAGCAGTACTTC.